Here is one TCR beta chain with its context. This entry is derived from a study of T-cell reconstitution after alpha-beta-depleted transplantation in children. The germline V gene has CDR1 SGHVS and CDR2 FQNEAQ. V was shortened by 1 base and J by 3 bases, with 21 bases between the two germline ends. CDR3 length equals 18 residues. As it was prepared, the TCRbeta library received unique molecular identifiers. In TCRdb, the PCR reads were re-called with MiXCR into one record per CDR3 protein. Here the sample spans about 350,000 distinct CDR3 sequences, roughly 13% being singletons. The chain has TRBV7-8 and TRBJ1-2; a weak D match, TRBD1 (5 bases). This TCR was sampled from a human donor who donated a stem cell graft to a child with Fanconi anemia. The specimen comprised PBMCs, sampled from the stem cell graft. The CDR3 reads CASSLGSGQIYADYGYTF. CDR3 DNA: TGTGCCAGCAGCTTAGGGTCAGGGCAGATCTACGCTGACTATGGCTACACCTTC.